These 20 T cell receptor beta chains were sequenced from one sample in a study of Graves' ophthalmopathy and Graves' hyperthyroidism. RNA served as the template for amplifying TCR beta CDR3 regions. After a first-round RT-PCR with HTBI primers, a second-round multiplex PCR was run. TCRdb reprocessed the multiplex PCR reads with MiXCR, giving one entry per CDR3 protein. The table records around 670,000 distinct CDR3 sequences, 40% of them present only once. Material for sequencing was peripheral blood. The receptors derive from an adult man with Graves' ophthalmopathy.

The chain combines TRBV5-5 with TRBJ2-7; TRBD1 matches at 7 bases. This CDR3 has 15 residues. CDR1 is SGHKS and CDR2 is YYEKEE in the germline V gene (reference sequence). The V and J ends lost 4 bases and 2 bases, in that order; junction bases with no gene match: 9. DNA of the CDR3: TGTGCCAGCAGCCCAAGACAGGGTATTCCCTACGAGCAGTACTTC. Translated: CASSPRQGIPYEQYF.

This clonotype was observed a few times. The chain is built from TRBV11-2 and TRBJ2-5, with 8 bases that match TRBD2. The CDR3 totals 14 residues. CDR1 is SGHAT, CDR2 FQNNGV, per germline. The V gene end was trimmed by 5 bases and the J gene end by 5 bases; junction bases not matched to a gene: 7. CDR3 sequence: CASSRSGSGETQYF. In DNA, the CDR3 is TGTGCCAGCAGCCGCAGCGGGAGCGGGGAGACCCAGTACTTC.

Notes on this clonotype: One junction end does not reproduce the germline sequence, and a read error may be involved. V gene TRBV2 combines with J gene TRBJ1-5; a weak D match, TRBD1 (6 bases). This CDR3 is built from 17 residues. The germline gives CDR1 SNHLY, CDR2 FYNNEI. CDR3 region: CASSDPRKGQRNQPRHF. DNA for the CDR3: TGTGCCAGCAGTGACCCAAGGAAAGGACAGCGCAATCAGCCCCGGCATTTT.

The sample holds one count of this clonotype. The rearrangement uses TRBV20-1 and TRBJ1-5; D remains ambiguous. CDR1 and CDR2 (germline): DFQATT, SNEGSKA (reference sequence). The CDR3 is 15 amino acids. V lost 6 bases to trimming and J lost 3 bases, with 18 bases between them. CDR3 residues: CSANHAGNDNQPQHF. The CDR3 coding sequence is TGCAGTGCAAATCATGCGGGGAACGACAATCAGCCCCAGCATTTT.

This clonotype was counted between two and nine times. The V call is TRBV10-3, the J call TRBJ1-3; tentative D call: TRBD1 (5 bases). The CDR3 has 13 amino acids. Trimming left V 11 bases short and J 2 bases short, with 13 bases between. CDR1 and CDR2 (germline): ENHRY, SYGVKD. The CDR3 DNA sequence: TGTGCCGGTGGGGGTTGGCCTGGAAACACCATATATTTT. Residues: CAGGGWPGNTIYF.

V is TRBV9 and J is TRBJ2-7, with TRBD2 as a possible D gene (6 bases). The CDR3 covers 14 residues. CDR1 is SGDLS and CDR2 is YYNGEE in the germline V gene. The V gene lost 3 bases and the J gene lost 5 bases, with 15 bases spanning the gap. The CDR3 here is CASSARGRYDEQYF. Here the CDR3 DNA reads TGTGCCAGCAGCGCACGAGGGAGGTACGACGAGCAGTACTTC.

This clonotype was seen repeatedly, ten times or more. The chain uses TRBV19 and TRBJ2-7; 12 bases fit TRBD2. The CDR3 runs to 15 residues. Germline V gives CDR1 LNHDA, CDR2 SQIVND (reference sequence). Unmatched junction bases numbered 4, after V lost 4 bases and J lost 3 bases. CDR3 loop: CASSTGLAGRYEQYF. Written as DNA, the CDR3 is TGTGCCAGTAGTACGGGACTAGCGGGCCGCTACGAGCAGTACTTC.

The genes are TRBV15 and TRBJ2-7, with D perhaps matching TRBD1 (5 bases). The length of the CDR3 is 13 residues. Trimming took off 4 bases at V and 3 bases at J, with 10 bases between the two ends. CDR1 and CDR2 from the germline V gene are LNHNV and YYDKDF (reference sequence). CDR3 sequence (DNA): TGTGCCACCAGCAAACGGACAAGCTACGAGCAGTACTTC. It specifies CATSKRTSYEQYF. Together with reference TRBV15 and TRBJ2-7, the CDR3 gives the full variable domain: DAMVIQNPRYQVTQFGKPVTLSCSQTLNHNVMYWYQQKSSQAPKLLFHYYDKDFNNEADTPDNFQSRRPNTSFCFLDIRSPGLGDTAMYLCATSKRTSYEQYFGPGTRLTVT.

This clonotype has just one count. Being one base from a much bigger clone, this may be a read error. The conserved closing phenylalanine or tryptophan is absent in this CDR3, likely reflecting a read error. The V and J genes are TRBV29-1 and TRBJ2-7; the D gene is possibly TRBD2 (5 bases). The V end was cut by 1 base, the J end by 2 bases, with 6 bases between. The CDR3 extends over 12 amino acids. The germline V gene encodes CDR1 SQVTM and CDR2 ANQGSEA. The CDR3 nucleotides are TGCAGCGTTGAAGGGGAGACCTACGAGCAGTACCTC. Its translation: CSVEGETYEQYL.

This clonotype was seen at least ten times. J is TRBJ1-1 and V is TRBV2; TRBD1 aligns across 7 bases. This CDR3 is 14 amino acids long. The junction had 11 bases not matched to a gene; V was cut back by 3 bases and J by 10 bases. Germline V gene lookup returns CDR1 SNHLY and CDR2 FYNNEI. DNA of the CDR3: TGTGCCAGCAGTGATTACAGGACAGGTCTGTCAGCTTTCTTT. Protein: CASSDYRTGLSAFF.

This clonotype was picked up a small number of times. V and J are TRBV24-1 and TRBJ1-5, with TRBD1 matching over 9 bases. The V segment lost 11 bases and the J segment 4 bases; nucleotides outside the gene matches: 11. This CDR3 comprises 15 residues. Germline values: CDR1 KGHDR, CDR2 SFDVKD. The CDR3 bases are TGTGCCAGCAGGGCGACAGGGGGGGCTAATCAGCCCCAGCATTTT. It codes for CASRATGGANQPQHF.

This clonotype appeared many times. The CDR3 DNA reads TGTGCCAGCAGCAACAGGGCCACCTACGAGCAGTACTTC. Translated: CASSNRATYEQYF. The chain joins TRBV7-9 to TRBJ2-7, with a tentative D call TRBD1 (6 bases). The germline V gene has CDR1 SEHNR and CDR2 FQNEAQ (reference sequence). This CDR3 contains 13 residues. V gave up 5 bases and J gave up 2 bases, with 10 bases separating them.

This clonotype is a singleton in its sample. The chain carries TRBV11-1 and TRBJ1-1; 9 bases line up with TRBD1. Germline CDR1 and CDR2: SGHAT and FQDESV (reference sequence). The CDR3 length is 15 residues. Trimming cost V 6 bases and J 0 bases; bases outside gene matches: 5. This chain's CDR3 is CASSRGTGLNTEAFF. CDR3 nucleotides: TGTGCCAGCAGTAGGGGGACAGGGTTGAACACTGAAGCTTTCTTT.

This clonotype was observed a few times. J is TRBJ2-2 and V is TRBV7-9; 7 bases map to TRBD1. Germline values: CDR1 SEHNR, CDR2 FQNEAQ (reference sequence). The trim removed 7 bases at V and 10 bases at J, leaving 9 bases unmatched. There are 13 residues in the CDR3. CDR3 DNA: TGTGCCAGCAAAGGGGTTGGACAGGCGGAGCTGTTTTTT. It yields the protein CASKGVGQAELFF.

This clonotype was seen a few times. V usage is TRBV7-9 and J usage is TRBJ1-6; D uncertain. The ends were cut back, 1 base at V and 6 bases at J, with 7 bases in the middle. This CDR3 spans 14 amino acids. The V gene's germline CDR1 is SEHNR and CDR2 FQNEAQ (reference sequence). For the CDR3, the DNA is TGTGCCAGCAGCTTAGACATGGGTAATTCACCCCTCCACTTT. Its translation: CASSLDMGNSPLHF.

A few counts support this clonotype. The rearrangement joins TRBV10-3 to TRBJ1-5; the D gene is possibly TRBD1 (6 bases). This CDR3 comprises 15 residues. Germline V gives CDR1 ENHRY, CDR2 SYGVKD. Trimming removed 4 bases from V and 2 bases from J, with 12 bases in between. The CDR3 DNA reads as TGTGCCATCAGTGGGGGGGCGGTGGGCAATCAGCCCCAGCATTTT. This gives the protein CAISGGAVGNQPQHF.

This clonotype has ten or more counts. V usage is TRBV25-1 and J usage is TRBJ2-5; perhaps TRBD1 as D (5 bases). V lost 4 bases and J 1 base, leaving 13 bases between the germline ends. CDR3 length: 15 amino acids. Germline V gene data show CDR1 as MGHDK and CDR2 as SYGVNS. The CDR3 is CASSATQVFQETQYF. The CDR3 DNA follows: TGTGCCAGCAGTGCCACACAGGTTTTCCAAGAGACCCAGTACTTC.

The chain carries TRBV7-9 and TRBJ2-7; TRBD2 matches at 7 bases. Looked up from germline, CDR1 is SEHNR and CDR2 is FQNEAQ (reference sequence). V lost 6 bases, J lost 3 bases, and 11 bases stayed unmatched. CDR3 length: 15 residues. CDR3 coding DNA: TGTGCCAGCAGTCCTTTGGGCGGGAGTAACTACGAGCAGTACTTC. It codes for CASSPLGGSNYEQYF.

Of note for this clonotype: Relative to the germline gene, one junction end is altered; a read error may explain this. The genes are TRBV10-3 and TRBJ2-7, with D unresolved. The length of the CDR3 is 14 residues. Looked up from germline, CDR1 is ENHRY and CDR2 is SYGVKD. As DNA, the CDR3 is TGTGCCATCAGTGAAGGCTACGTCTCCGACGAGCAGTACTTC. Translated, it gives CAISEGYVSDEQYF.

This clonotype was counted between two and nine times. This chain joins TRBV25-1 and TRBJ1-5, with 8 bases that match TRBD1. There are 16 residues in the CDR3. V shed 7 bases, J shed 4 bases, and the junction held 12 bases outside the gene matches. The germline CDR1 and CDR2 sequences are MGHDK and SYGVNS. The CDR3, as DNA: TGTGCCAGCATTCCCTCATCGGGGACAGGTAATCAGCCCCAGCATTTT. It is translated as CASIPSSGTGNQPQHF.